These 20 T cell receptor beta chains were all obtained from the same sample, sequenced in a study of cytomegalovirus exposure and HLA in healthy donors. Vbeta (60) and Jbeta (13) primers were used in the PCR. Profiled with immunoSEQ multiplex PCR; TCRdb holds only in-frame clones, not every one. In all, the sample yields about 200,000 clones. Sequenced sample: PBMCs. The receptors derive from a boy younger than 18 in good health and CMV-seronegative.

The genes are TRBV7-3 and TRBJ2-1; 9 bases match TRBD2. The germline V gene encodes CDR1 SGHTA and CDR2 FQGTGA. V was clipped by 5 bases and J by 9 bases; unmatched bases: 11. The CDR3 runs to 15 residues. The CDR3 DNA follows: TGTGCCAGCAGCCCGGGGCGGGGGGGCCAAGGTGAGCAGTTCTTC. Its protein is CASSPGRGGQGEQFF.

The chain joins TRBV4-1 to TRBJ1-3; 8 bases line up with TRBD1. The CDR3 runs to 19 residues. The germline V gene encodes CDR1 MGHRA and CDR2 YSYEKL. V was clipped by 4 bases and J by 0 bases; unmatched bases: 14. The CDR3 loop is CASSLRPGTGTSSGNTIYF. CDR3 DNA sequence: TGCGCCAGCAGCCTCCGCCCCGGGACAGGAACAAGCTCTGGAAACACCATATATTTT.

Comments on this clone: Lacking the conserved final phenylalanine or tryptophan, this CDR3 likely reflects a read error. The V call is TRBV6-1, the J call TRBJ1-3, with TRBD1 identical over 7 bases. With V trimmed by 4 bases and J by 4 bases, 4 bases remained unmatched. Germline CDR1 is MNHNS and CDR2 is SASEGT. The CDR3 is 14 residues long. The CDR3 bases are TGTGCCAGCAGTGCCACGACAGGGGGAAACACCATATATTCT. It translates to CASSATTGGNTIYS.

The chain links TRBV29-1 to TRBJ2-2, with 9 nucleotides matching TRBD1. V shed 4 bases, J shed 2 bases, and the junction held 5 bases outside the gene matches. This CDR3 contains 15 residues. CDR1 SQVTM and CDR2 ANQGSEA come from the germline V gene. The CDR3 nucleotides read TGCAGCGTTGGCGGGACAGGGACTAACACCGGGGAGCTGTTTTTT. Residues: CSVGGTGTNTGELFF.

V is TRBV6-6 and J is TRBJ1-1, with TRBD1 matching 7 bases. The germline CDR1 and CDR2 sequences are MNHNY and SVGAGI (reference sequence). V dropped 7 bases and J dropped 4; count of bases not matched to a gene: 6. This CDR3 is built from 13 residues. As DNA, the CDR3 is TGTGCCAGCAACGACCCAGGGGGCACTGAAGCTTTCTTT. As protein: CASNDPGGTEAFF.

The chain recombines TRBV7-9 with TRBJ1-2; perhaps TRBD1 as D (5 bases). The length of the CDR3 is 13 residues. Germline V CDR1 and CDR2: SEHNR, FQNEAQ (reference sequence). The ends were cut back, 4 bases at V and 2 bases at J, with 8 bases in the middle. CDR3 loop: CASSSRQNYGYTF. In DNA, the CDR3 is TGTGCCAGCAGCTCCAGACAGAACTATGGCTACACCTTC.

This chain connects TRBV7-9 to TRBJ2-5; TRBD1 might be the D (5 bases). The CDR3 has 16 amino acids. V was cut by 2 bases and J by 0 bases, with 13 bases left in between. In germline, CDR1 is SEHNR, CDR2 FQNEAQ (reference sequence). The CDR3 sequence is CASSLPITGYQETQYF. Written as DNA, the CDR3 is TGTGCCAGCAGCTTACCCATCACAGGATACCAAGAGACCCAGTACTTC.

The chain has TRBV5-1 and TRBJ1-1; D might be TRBD1 (6 bases). V dropped 0 bases and J dropped 5 bases, with 8 bases sitting between them. CDR1 SGHRS and CDR2 YFSETQ come from the germline V gene. This CDR3 is 13 amino acids long. CDR3 residues: CASSLGQETEAFF. CDR3 in DNA: TGCGCCAGCAGCTTGGGACAGGAGACTGAAGCTTTCTTT.

The genes are TRBV5-6 and TRBJ1-5; D remains ambiguous. CDR1 is SGHDT, CDR2 YYEEEE, per germline. Trimming removed 4 bases from V and 1 base from J, with 9 bases in between. The CDR3 has 14 residues. The CDR3, as DNA: TGTGCCAGCAGCGGCGGTGGGAGCAATCAGCCCCAGCATTTT. Protein: CASSGGGSNQPQHF.

The chain uses TRBV5-1 and TRBJ2-2, with D maybe TRBD2 (5 bases). V shed 0 bases and J shed 3 bases, with 9 bases lying between them. This CDR3 comprises 15 residues. CDR1 is SGHRS and CDR2 is YFSETQ in the germline V gene. The CDR3 protein is CASSLAGSYTGELFF. The CDR3 DNA is TGCGCCAGCAGCTTGGCGGGGTCCTACACCGGGGAGCTGTTTTTT.

The rearrangement uses TRBV19 and TRBJ2-7, with 10 bases that match TRBD1. V shed 7 bases, J shed 1 base, and the junction held 4 bases outside the gene matches. Germline-derived CDR1 and CDR2 are LNHDA and SQIVND (reference sequence). CDR3 length: 14 amino acids. Here the CDR3 DNA reads TGTGCCAGTAATCCGGGACAGGGGTCCTACGAGCAGTACTTC. Its translation is CASNPGQGSYEQYF.

The chain employs TRBV5-4 and TRBJ1-3; the D gene is possibly TRBD1 (6 bases). Germline V gives CDR1 SGHNT, CDR2 YYREEE (reference sequence). Trimming removed 5 bases at V and 2 bases at J, with 8 bases between. This CDR3 contains 13 residues. This CDR3 reads CASSGGTGNTIYF. The CDR3 coding sequence is TGTGCCAGCAGTGGGGGCACTGGAAACACCATATATTTT.

The J gene is TRBJ2-5, the V gene TRBV4-1, with TRBD1 matching 10 bases. Judging by the DNA end, TRBJ2-7 fits better; the J call may be wrong. Germline loops: CDR1 MGHRA, CDR2 YSYEKL. CDR3 length: 14 amino acids. CDR3 sequence: CASSPSDRGYEQYF. The CDR3 region has the DNA TGCGCCAGCAGCCCGTCGGACAGGGGGTACGAGCAGTACTTC.

The chain couples TRBV28 to TRBJ2-7, with 10 bases lining up with TRBD1. The CDR3 length is 16 residues. J gave up 7 bases and V 5 bases, and 14 bases lay outside the gene matches. CDR1 and CDR2 from the germline V gene are MDHEN and SYDVKM. The CDR3 DNA sequence: TGTGCCAGCAGTACCTGGACAGGGGGGGTTAGATGGGAGCAGTACTTC. Amino acids: CASSTWTGGVRWEQYF.

The CDR3 reads CASALSGPGEQYF. In nucleotides, the CDR3 is TGTGCCAGCGCTCTATCGGGTCCGGGGGAGCAGTACTTC. The rearrangement joins TRBV7-3 to TRBJ2-7; D perhaps matches TRBD2 (5 bases). The CDR3 extends over 13 amino acids. Germline assignment: CDR1 SGHTA and CDR2 FQGTGA. V lost 8 bases to trimming and J lost 7 bases, with 18 bases between them.

This sequence joins TRBV5-1 and TRBJ2-7; the match to TRBD2 covers 10 bases. With 2 bases clipped from V and 6 bases from J, the junction kept 8 bases outside the gene matches. The CDR3 consists of 15 residues. Germline V lookup: CDR1 SGHRS, CDR2 YFSETQ. CDR3: CASSFLAGARGEQYF. The DNA for the CDR3 is TGCGCCAGCAGCTTCCTAGCGGGGGCCAGGGGCGAGCAGTACTTC. The variable domain in full, completed from reference TRBV5-1 and TRBJ2-7, reads KAGVTQTPRYLIKTRGQQVTLSCSPISGHRSVSWYQQTPGQGLQFLFEYFSETQRNKGNFPGRFSGRQFSNSRSEMNVSTLELGDSALYLCASSFLAGARGEQYFGPGTRLTVT.

The V gene is TRBV6-6, the J gene TRBJ1-5; D remains ambiguous. The CDR3 contains 13 residues. The ends were cut back, 8 bases at V and 9 bases at J, with 17 bases in the middle. Germline CDR1 MNHNY, CDR2 SVGAGI (reference sequence). CDR3: CASGLEGSTPQHF. The CDR3 region has the DNA TGTGCCAGCGGACTTGAGGGCTCAACGCCCCAGCATTTT.

The gene calls are TRBV30 and TRBJ1-3, with TRBD1 matching 8 bases. J lost 0 bases, V lost 1 base, and 2 bases had no gene match. Per the germline V gene, CDR1 is GTSNPN and CDR2 is SVGIG (reference sequence). The length of the CDR3 is 15 residues. The CDR3 sequence is CAWSGQGHSGNTIYF. CDR3 in DNA: TGTGCCTGGAGTGGACAGGGGCACTCTGGAAACACCATATATTTT.

This chain uses TRBV11-2 with TRBJ1-2; 9 bases fit TRBD1. Germline CDR1 reads SGHAT; CDR2 reads FQNNGV. V trimming: 5 bases; J trimming: 4 bases; junction bases outside the gene matches: 11. This CDR3 region has 16 residues. The CDR3 sequence: CASSPTIGQGIYGYTF. CDR3 DNA sequence: TGTGCCAGCAGCCCAACAATCGGACAGGGGATCTATGGCTACACCTTC.

This chain links TRBV9 with TRBJ2-3; D not resolved. CDR3 length: 12 amino acids. Germline V lookup: CDR1 SGDLS, CDR2 YYNGEE. The germline V and J ends were trimmed by 4 bases and 6 bases, with 9 bases remaining between them. The CDR3 reads CASSLLFDTQYF. The CDR3 nucleotides read TGTGCCAGCAGCCTCCTTTTCGATACGCAGTATTTT.